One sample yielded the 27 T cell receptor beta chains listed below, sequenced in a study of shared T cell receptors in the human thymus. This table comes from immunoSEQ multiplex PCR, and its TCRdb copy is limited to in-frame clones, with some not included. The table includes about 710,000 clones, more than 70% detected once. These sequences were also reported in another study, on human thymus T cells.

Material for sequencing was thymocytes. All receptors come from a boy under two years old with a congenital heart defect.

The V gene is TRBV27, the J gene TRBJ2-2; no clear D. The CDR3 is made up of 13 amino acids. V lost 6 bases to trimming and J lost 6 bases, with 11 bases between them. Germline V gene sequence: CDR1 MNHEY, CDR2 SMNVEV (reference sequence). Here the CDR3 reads CASRARIPGELFF. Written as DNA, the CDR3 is TGTGCCAGCAGAGCTAGGATCCCCGGGGAGCTGTTTTTT.

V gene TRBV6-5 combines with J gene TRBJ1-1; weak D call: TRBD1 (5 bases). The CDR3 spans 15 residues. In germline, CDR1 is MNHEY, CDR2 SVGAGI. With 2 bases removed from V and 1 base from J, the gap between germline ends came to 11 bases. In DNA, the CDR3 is TGTGCCAGCAGTTACATCCTGGGGCCGAACACTGAAGCTTTCTTT. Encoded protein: CASSYILGPNTEAFF.

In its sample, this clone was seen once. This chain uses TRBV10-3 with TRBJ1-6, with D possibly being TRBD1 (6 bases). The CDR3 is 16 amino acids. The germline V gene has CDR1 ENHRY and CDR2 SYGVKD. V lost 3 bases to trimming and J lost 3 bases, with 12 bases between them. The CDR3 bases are TGTGCCATCAGTGACACGGACAGACACTATAATTCACCCCTCCACTTT. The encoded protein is CAISDTDRHYNSPLHF.

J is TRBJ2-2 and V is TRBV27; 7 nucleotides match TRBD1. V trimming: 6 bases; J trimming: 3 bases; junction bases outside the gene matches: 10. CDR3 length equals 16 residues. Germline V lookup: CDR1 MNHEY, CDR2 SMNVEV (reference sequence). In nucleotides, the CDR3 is TGTGCCAGCAGCGTCCGGGACAGCGTATACACCGGGGAGCTGTTTTTT. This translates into CASSVRDSVYTGELFF.

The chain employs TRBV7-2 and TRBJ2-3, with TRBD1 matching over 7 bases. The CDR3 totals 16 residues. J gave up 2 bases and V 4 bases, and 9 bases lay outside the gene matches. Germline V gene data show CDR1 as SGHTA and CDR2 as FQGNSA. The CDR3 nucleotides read TGTGCCAGCAGCTCCTACAGGGGCTACTCCACAGATACGCAGTATTTT. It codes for CASSSYRGYSTDTQYF.

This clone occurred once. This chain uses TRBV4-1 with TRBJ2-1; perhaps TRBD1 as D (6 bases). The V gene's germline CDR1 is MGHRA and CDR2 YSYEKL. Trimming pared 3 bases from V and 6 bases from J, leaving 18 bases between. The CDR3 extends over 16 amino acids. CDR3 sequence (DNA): TGCGCCAGCAGCCATGAGAGGACAGTAGGGTTCAATGAGCAGTTCTTC. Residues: CASSHERTVGFNEQFF.

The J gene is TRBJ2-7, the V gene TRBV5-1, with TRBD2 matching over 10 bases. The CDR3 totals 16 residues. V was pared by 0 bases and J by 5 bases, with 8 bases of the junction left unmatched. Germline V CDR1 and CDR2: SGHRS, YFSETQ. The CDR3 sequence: CASSLEGLAFLHEQYF. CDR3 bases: TGCGCCAGCAGCTTGGAGGGACTAGCGTTTCTTCACGAGCAGTACTTC.

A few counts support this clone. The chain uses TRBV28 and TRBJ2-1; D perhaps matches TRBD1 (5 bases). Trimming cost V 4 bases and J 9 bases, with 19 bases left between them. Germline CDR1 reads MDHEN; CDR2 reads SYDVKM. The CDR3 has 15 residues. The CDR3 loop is CASSCPLIIGAEQFF. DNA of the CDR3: TGTGCCAGCAGTTGTCCCCTCATTATTGGGGCTGAGCAGTTCTTC.

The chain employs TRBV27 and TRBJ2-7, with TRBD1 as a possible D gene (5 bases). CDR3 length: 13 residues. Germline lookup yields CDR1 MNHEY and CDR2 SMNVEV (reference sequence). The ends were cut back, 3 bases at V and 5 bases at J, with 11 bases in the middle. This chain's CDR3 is CASSFGARDEQYF. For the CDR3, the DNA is TGTGCCAGCAGTTTTGGGGCCAGGGACGAGCAGTACTTC.

CDR3 in amino acids: CASSYLPSGRTGEQFF. CDR3 coding DNA: TGTGCCAGCAGTTACCTACCTAGCGGGAGGACTGGTGAGCAGTTCTTC. The chain carries TRBV6-5 and TRBJ2-1; 11 nucleotides line up with TRBD2. Looked up from germline, CDR1 is MNHEY and CDR2 is SVGAGI. The CDR3 is 16 residues long. Germline trimming cut 2 bases from V and 9 bases from J; bases unmatched to any gene: 9.

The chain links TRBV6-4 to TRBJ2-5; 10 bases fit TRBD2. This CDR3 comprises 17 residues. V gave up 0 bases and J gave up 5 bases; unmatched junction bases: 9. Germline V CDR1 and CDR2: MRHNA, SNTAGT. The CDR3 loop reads CASSDSSERGGWETQYF. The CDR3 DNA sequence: TGTGCCAGCAGTGACTCATCGGAGCGGGGGGGCTGGGAGACCCAGTACTTC.

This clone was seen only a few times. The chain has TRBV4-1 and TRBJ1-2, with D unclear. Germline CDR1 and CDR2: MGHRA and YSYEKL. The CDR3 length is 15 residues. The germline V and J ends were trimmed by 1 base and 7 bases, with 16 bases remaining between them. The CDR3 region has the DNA TGCGCCAGCAGCCAAGGCTTCCCCTCGCCGGGTGGCTACACCTTC. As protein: CASSQGFPSPGGYTF.

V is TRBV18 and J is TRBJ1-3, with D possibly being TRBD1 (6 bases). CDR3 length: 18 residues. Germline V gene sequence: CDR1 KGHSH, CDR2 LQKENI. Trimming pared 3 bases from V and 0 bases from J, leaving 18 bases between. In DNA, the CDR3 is TGTGCCAGCTCACCCGATAGGACAGCGAGCGCCTCTGGAAACACCATATATTTT. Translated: CASSPDRTASASGNTIYF.

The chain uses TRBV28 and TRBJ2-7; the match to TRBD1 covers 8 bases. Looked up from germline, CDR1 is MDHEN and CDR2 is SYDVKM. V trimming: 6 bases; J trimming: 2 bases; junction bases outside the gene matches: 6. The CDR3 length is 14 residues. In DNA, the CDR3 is TGTGCCAGCAGAACACAGGGGGTTCCCTACGAGCAGTACTTC. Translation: CASRTQGVPYEQYF.

The CDR3 nucleotides are TGCGCCACCCGACCATCCGGGTCGGATACGCAGTATTTT. Its translation: CATRPSGSDTQYF. The V gene is TRBV10-1, the J gene TRBJ2-3; D not resolved. Looked up from germline, CDR1 is WNHNN and CDR2 is SYGVQD (reference sequence). Deletions cut 10 bases from V and 6 bases from J, with 17 bases between. The CDR3 spans 13 residues.

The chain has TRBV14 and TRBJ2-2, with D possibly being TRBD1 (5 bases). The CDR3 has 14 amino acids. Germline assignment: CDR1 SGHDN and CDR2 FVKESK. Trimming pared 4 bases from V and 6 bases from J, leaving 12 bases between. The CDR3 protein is CASSLRVGSGELFF. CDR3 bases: TGTGCCAGCAGCCTCAGGGTGGGGTCCGGGGAGCTGTTTTTT. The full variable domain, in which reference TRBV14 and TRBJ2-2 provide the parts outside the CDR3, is EAGVTQFPSHSVIEKGQTVTLRCDPISGHDNLYWYRRVMGKEIKFLLHFVKESKQDESGMPNNRFLAERTGGTYSTLKVQPAELEDSGVYFCASSLRVGSGELFFGEGSRLTVL.

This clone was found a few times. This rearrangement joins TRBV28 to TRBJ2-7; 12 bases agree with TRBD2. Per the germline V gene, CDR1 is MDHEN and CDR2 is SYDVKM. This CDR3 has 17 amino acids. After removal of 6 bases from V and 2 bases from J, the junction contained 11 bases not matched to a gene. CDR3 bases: TGTGCCAGCAGCCACCCCCTACTAGCGGGGGGCACCTACGAGCAGTACTTC. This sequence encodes CASSHPLLAGGTYEQYF.

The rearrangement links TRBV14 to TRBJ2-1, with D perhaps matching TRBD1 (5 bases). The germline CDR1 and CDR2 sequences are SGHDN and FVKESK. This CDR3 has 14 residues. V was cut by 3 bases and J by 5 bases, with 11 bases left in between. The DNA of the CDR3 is TGTGCCAGCAGCCAGGGGCAGCCCCACAATGAGCAGTTCTTC. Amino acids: CASSQGQPHNEQFF.

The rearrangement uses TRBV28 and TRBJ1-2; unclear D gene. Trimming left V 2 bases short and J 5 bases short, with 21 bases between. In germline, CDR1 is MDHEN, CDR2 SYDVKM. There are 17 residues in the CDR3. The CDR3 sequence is CASSLSLPPPLPYGYTF. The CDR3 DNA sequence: TGTGCCAGCAGTTTAAGCCTTCCGCCCCCTCTCCCGTATGGCTACACCTTC.

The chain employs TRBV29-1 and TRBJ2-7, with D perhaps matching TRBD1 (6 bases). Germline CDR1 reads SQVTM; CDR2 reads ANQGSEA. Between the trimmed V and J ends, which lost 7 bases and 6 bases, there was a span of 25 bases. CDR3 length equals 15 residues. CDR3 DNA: TGCAGCGCTCAGATCAACAGTAGCTTCAGGGGCGAGCAGTACTTC. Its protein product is CSAQINSSFRGEQYF.

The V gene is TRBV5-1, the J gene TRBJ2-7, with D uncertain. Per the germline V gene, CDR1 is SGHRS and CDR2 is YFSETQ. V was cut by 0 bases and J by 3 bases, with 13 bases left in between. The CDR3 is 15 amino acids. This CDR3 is CASSLVAEHYYEQYF. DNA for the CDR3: TGCGCCAGCAGCTTGGTGGCGGAACACTACTACGAGCAGTACTTC.

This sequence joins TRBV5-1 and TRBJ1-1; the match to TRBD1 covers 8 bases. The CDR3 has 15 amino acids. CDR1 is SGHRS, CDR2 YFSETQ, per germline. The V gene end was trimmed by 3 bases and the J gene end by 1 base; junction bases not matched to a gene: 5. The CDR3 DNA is TGCGCCAGCAGCTGGACAGGGTCTGGGAACACTGAAGCTTTCTTT. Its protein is CASSWTGSGNTEAFF.

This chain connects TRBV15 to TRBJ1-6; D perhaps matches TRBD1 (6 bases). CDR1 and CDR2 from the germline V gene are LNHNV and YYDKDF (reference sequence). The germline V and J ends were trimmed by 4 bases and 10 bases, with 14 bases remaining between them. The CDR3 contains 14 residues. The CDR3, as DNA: TGTGCCACCAGCATGTACAGGGTCTGGTCACCCCTCCACTTT. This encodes CATSMYRVWSPLHF.

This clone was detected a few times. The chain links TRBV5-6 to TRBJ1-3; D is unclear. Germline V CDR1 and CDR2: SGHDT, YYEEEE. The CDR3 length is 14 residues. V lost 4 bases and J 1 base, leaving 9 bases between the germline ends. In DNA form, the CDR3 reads TGTGCCAGCAGCCGTACTACGTCTGGAAACACCATATATTTT. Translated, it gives CASSRTTSGNTIYF. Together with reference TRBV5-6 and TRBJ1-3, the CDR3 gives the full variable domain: DAGVTQSPTHLIKTRGQQVTLRCSPKSGHDTVSWYQQALGQGPQFIFQYYEEEERQRGNFPDRFSGHQFPNYSSELNVNALLLGDSALYLCASSRTTSGNTIYFGEGSWLTVV.

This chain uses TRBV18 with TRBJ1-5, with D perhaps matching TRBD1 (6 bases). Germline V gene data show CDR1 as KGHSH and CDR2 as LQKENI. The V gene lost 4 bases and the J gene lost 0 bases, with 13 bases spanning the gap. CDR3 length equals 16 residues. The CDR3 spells CASSRDRSDSNQPQHF. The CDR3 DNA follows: TGTGCCAGCTCACGAGACAGGTCGGATAGCAATCAGCCCCAGCATTTT.

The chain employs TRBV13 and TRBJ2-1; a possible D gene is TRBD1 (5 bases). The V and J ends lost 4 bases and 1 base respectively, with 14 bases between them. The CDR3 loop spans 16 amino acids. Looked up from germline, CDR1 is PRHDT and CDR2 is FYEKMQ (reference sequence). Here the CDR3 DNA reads TGTGCCAGCAGCTACCACCCAGGGCGTTCCTACAATGAGCAGTTCTTC. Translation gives CASSYHPGRSYNEQFF.

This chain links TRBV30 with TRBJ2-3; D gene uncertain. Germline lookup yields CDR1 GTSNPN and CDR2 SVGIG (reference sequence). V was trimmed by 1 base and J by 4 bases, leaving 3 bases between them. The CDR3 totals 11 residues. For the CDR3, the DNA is TGTGCCTGGAGTGGGCCAGATACGCAGTATTTT. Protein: CAWSGPDTQYF.